Each of the 27 T cell receptor beta chains below was sequenced from the same sample in a study of blood T cell repertoires in COVID-19 (dated by TCRdb to about 2020). Library preparation employed the immunoSEQ multiplex PCR assay. TCRdb obtained this table from immuneACCESS and retained in-frame rearrangements with V and J assigned. These tables miss some clones; where compared with another copy, unresolved V genes account for less than half of the shortfall, and the remainder is unexplained. In all, the sample holds some 58,000 clones, and over 80% of those were seen once. The top ten hold about 3% of the sample. Sequencing was done on a sample of peripheral blood. Receptor source: a human donor in a cohort sampled during active COVID-19.

V and J are TRBV2 and TRBJ1-3; D might be TRBD1 (5 bases). The CDR3 contains 16 residues. Trimming took off 4 bases at V and 0 bases at J, with 13 bases between the two ends. Per the germline V gene, CDR1 is SNHLY and CDR2 is FYNNEI. The CDR3: CASSVLDSNSGNTIYF. CDR3 DNA: TGTGCCAGCAGTGTTCTCGACAGCAACTCTGGAAACACCATATATTTT.

For this clone: The sample has other DNA sequences that encode this CDR3 too. J is TRBJ2-7 and V is TRBV2, with 8 bases matching TRBD1. Germline CDR1 is SNHLY and CDR2 is FYNNEI. With V trimmed by 6 bases and J by 2 bases, 3 bases remained unmatched. This CDR3 is built from 13 residues. CDR3: CASRLDRAYEQYF. The CDR3 nucleotides read TGTGCCAGCAGATTGGACAGGGCCTACGAGCAGTACTTC. The full variable domain, rest sourced from reference TRBV2 and TRBJ2-7, is EPEVTQTPSHQVTQMGQEVILRCVPISNHLYFYWYRQILGQKVEFLVSFYNNEISEKSEIFDDQFSVERPDGSNFTLKIRSTKLEDSAMYFCASRLDRAYEQYFGPGTRLTVT.

J is TRBJ2-7 and V is TRBV4-2; the match to TRBD1 covers 11 bases. Trimming cost V 8 bases and J 5 bases; bases outside gene matches: 5. From germline, CDR1 is LGHNA and CDR2 YNFKEQ. The CDR3 runs 13 residues. The CDR3: CASRDRGIDEQYF. The CDR3 DNA reads TGTGCCAGCCGGGACAGGGGGATCGACGAGCAGTACTTC.

This sequence joins TRBV6-4 and TRBJ2-2; perhaps TRBD2 as D (5 bases). Trimming took 3 bases from V and 5 from J, leaving 16 bases between them. The V gene's germline CDR1 is MRHNA and CDR2 SNTAGT. This CDR3 comprises 16 residues. This CDR3 reads CASSEFLSGGTGELFF. For the CDR3, the DNA is TGTGCCAGCAGTGAGTTTCTCTCCGGCGGGACCGGGGAGCTGTTTTTT.

The chain has TRBV3-1 (or the pseudogene TRBV3-2) and TRBJ2-7, with D unresolved. Per germline, CDR1 LGHDT and CDR2 YNNKEL (reference sequence). The CDR3 is made up of 14 amino acids. Trimming left V 0 bases short and J 4 bases short, with 10 bases between. As DNA, the CDR3 is TGTGCCAGCAGCCAAGATCCGTCCTTATACGAGCAGTACTTC. It translates to CASSQDPSLYEQYF.

The chain is built from TRBV5-5 and TRBJ2-5; 14 nucleotides agree with TRBD2. This CDR3 has 14 residues. Germline values: CDR1 SGHKS, CDR2 YYEKEE (reference sequence). The V segment lost 6 bases and the J segment 7 bases; nucleotides outside the gene matches: 5. The CDR3, as DNA: TGTGCCAGCACCCCGACTAGCGGGGGGGGGACCCAGTACTTC. Translating gives CASTPTSGGGTQYF.

The chain joins TRBV19 to TRBJ1-2, with a possible D match to TRBD1 (5 bases). CDR1 is LNHDA and CDR2 is SQIVND in the germline V gene (reference sequence). V lost 1 base and J 4 bases, leaving 10 bases between the germline ends. The CDR3 totals 14 residues. CDR3 in DNA: TGTGCCAGTAGTATAGTCTGGAGGGGCTATGGCTACACCTTC. Translating it yields CASSIVWRGYGYTF.

V and J are TRBV11-2 and TRBJ2-2, with TRBD1 matching over 7 bases. Looked up from germline, CDR1 is SGHAT and CDR2 is FQNNGV. With 1 base clipped from V and 6 bases from J, the junction kept 5 bases outside the gene matches. CDR3 length: 15 residues. DNA for the CDR3: TGTGCCAGCAGCTTAGCCCTCGACAGGGCCGGGGAGCTGTTTTTT. Its translation is CASSLALDRAGELFF.

The chain carries TRBV5-6 and TRBJ2-1, with TRBD1 matching over 7 bases. This CDR3 spans 14 amino acids. The V gene's germline CDR1 is SGHDT and CDR2 YYEEEE. Trimming at V came to 3 bases and at J to 4 bases, leaving 4 bases not matched to a gene. The CDR3 nucleotides are TGTGCCAGCAGCTGGGGGACAGTATACAATGAGCAGTTCTTC. Translated: CASSWGTVYNEQFF.

The J gene is TRBJ2-3, the V gene TRBV11-3; possible D gene TRBD2, 7 bases. The CDR3 totals 15 residues. CDR1 is SGHNT and CDR2 is YENEEA in the germline V gene. V lost 5 bases, J lost 1 base, and 13 bases lay in between. In DNA form, the CDR3 reads TGTGCCAGCAGCCACAGGCGGGGGCGCACAGATACGCAGTATTTT. This encodes CASSHRRGRTDTQYF.

V is TRBV24-1 and J is TRBJ2-3, with 7 bases lining up with TRBD2. Trimming cost V 4 bases and J 3 bases; bases outside gene matches: 12. Germline V gives CDR1 KGHDR, CDR2 SFDVKD. This CDR3 contains 17 residues. The CDR3: CATSEGLAVRGTDTQYF. The DNA for the CDR3 is TGTGCCACCAGTGAGGGCCTAGCGGTAAGAGGAACAGATACGCAGTATTTT.

CDR3 coding DNA: TGTGCCAGCAGTTACAGGGGGCCCACCGGGGAGCTGTTTTTT. It specifies CASSYRGPTGELFF. The rearrangement joins TRBV5-4 to TRBJ2-2; TRBD1 matches 9 bases. CDR3 size: 14 residues. The V and J ends lost 5 bases and 4 bases, in that order; junction bases with no gene match: 3. From germline, CDR1 is SGHNT and CDR2 YYREEE (reference sequence).

This clone was seen more than once but under ten times. The chain employs TRBV12-3 or TRBV12-4 and TRBJ2-7, with D unresolved. CDR3 length equals 11 residues. Trimming took off 5 bases at V and 3 bases at J, with 5 bases between the two ends. The CDR3 sequence: CASSNNYEQYF. The DNA for the CDR3 is TGTGCCAGCAGTAACAACTACGAGCAGTACTTC.

To note about this clone: A read error may account for a junction end that differs from germline. The rearrangement uses TRBV15 and TRBJ2-3, with no clear D. Germline V gene data show CDR1 as LNHNV and CDR2 as YYDKDF (reference sequence). The CDR3 consists of 13 residues. CDR3 protein: CATSRDWAETQYF. The CDR3 DNA reads TGTGCCACCAGCAGAGATTGGGCAGAAACGCAGTATTTT.

The rearrangement joins TRBV23-1 to TRBJ2-7; D not certain. TRBV23-1 is an ORF, with its function uncertain. V was trimmed by 0 bases and J by 1 base, leaving 7 bases between them. This CDR3 region has 14 residues. For the CDR3, the DNA is TGCGCCAGCAGTCAATCGTTCGGGTCCTACGAGCAGTACTTC. The encoded protein is CASSQSFGSYEQYF.

This chain joins TRBV28 and TRBJ2-5, with 10 positions matching TRBD1. Germline V CDR1 and CDR2: MDHEN, SYDVKM. Germline trimming cut 3 bases from V and 4 bases from J; bases unmatched to any gene: 8. This CDR3 is built from 16 residues. This CDR3 is CASSFPPGQGRETQYF. CDR3 nucleotide sequence: TGTGCCAGCAGTTTTCCACCGGGACAGGGGAGAGAGACCCAGTACTTC.

The genes are TRBV11-3 and TRBJ2-1; 10 bases are shared with TRBD1. Germline values: CDR1 SGHNT, CDR2 YENEEA. The trim removed 1 base at V and 9 bases at J, leaving 3 bases unmatched. The CDR3 runs to 14 residues. CDR3 in amino acids: CASSLVGTGVEQFF. The CDR3 bases are TGTGCCAGCAGCTTAGTAGGGACAGGGGTTGAGCAGTTCTTC.

This chain uses TRBV4-1 with TRBJ1-1, with D possibly being TRBD1 (6 bases). The CDR3 extends over 17 amino acids. Deletions cut 1 base from V and 0 bases from J, with 15 bases between. The germline V gene has CDR1 MGHRA and CDR2 YSYEKL. The DNA of the CDR3 is TGCGCCAGCAGCCAAGCTCCTTCCGGGACATTGAACACTGAAGCTTTCTTT. This codes for CASSQAPSGTLNTEAFF.

V usage is TRBV11-2 and J usage is TRBJ2-1; D might be TRBD2 (6 bases). CDR3 length: 16 residues. Trimming removed 2 bases at V and 6 bases at J, with 17 bases between. Germline CDR1 reads SGHAT; CDR2 reads FQNNGV. In DNA, the CDR3 is TGTGCCAGCAGCTTACTAACTACAGTCGGGGGCAATGAGCAGTTCTTC. Encoded protein: CASSLLTTVGGNEQFF. The whole variable domain, remainder taken from reference TRBV11-2 and TRBJ2-1, is EAGVAQSPRYKIIEKRQSVAFWCNPISGHATLYWYQQILGQGPKLLIQFQNNGVVDDSQLPKDRFSAERLKGVDSTLKIQPAKLEDSAVYLCASSLLTTVGGNEQFFGPGTRLTVL.

J is TRBJ2-2 and V is TRBV5-1; TRBD1 agrees at 7 bases. The CDR3 runs 15 residues. CDR1 is SGHRS, CDR2 YFSETQ, per germline. The ends lost 0 bases at V and 4 bases at J; junction bases unmatched: 3. The CDR3 is CASSLDRGPTGELFF. CDR3 nucleotide sequence: TGCGCCAGCAGCTTGGACAGGGGTCCCACCGGGGAGCTGTTTTTT.

The chain combines TRBV20-1 with TRBJ2-7, with D hard to call. This CDR3 region has 12 residues. V was trimmed by 3 bases and J by 3 bases, leaving 9 bases between them. Per germline, CDR1 DFQATT and CDR2 SNEGSKA (reference sequence). CDR3 protein: CSASTQIYEQYF. CDR3 DNA: TGCAGTGCTAGTACCCAGATCTACGAGCAGTACTTC.

This clone has a single count. This chain joins TRBV3-1 (or the pseudogene TRBV3-2) and TRBJ2-1; 11 bases agree with TRBD2. Germline lookup yields CDR1 LGHDT and CDR2 YNNKEL (reference sequence). The CDR3 has 15 amino acids. V dropped 4 bases and J dropped 7; count of bases not matched to a gene: 6. This CDR3 reads CASSRLAGGDNEQFF. In DNA, the CDR3 is TGTGCCAGCAGCCGCCTAGCGGGAGGCGATAATGAGCAGTTCTTC.

The CDR3 coding sequence is TGTGCCAGCGGACAGGGGATTACCGGGGAGCTGTTTTTT. This sequence encodes CASGQGITGELFF. The chain combines TRBV6-5 with TRBJ2-2, with TRBD1 matching 9 bases. CDR1 MNHEY and CDR2 SVGAGI come from the germline V gene. The CDR3 runs to 13 residues. J lost 5 bases, V lost 8 bases, and 3 bases had no gene match.

The chain has TRBV5-1 and TRBJ2-1; 7 positions agree with TRBD2. The CDR3 sequence is 14 residues long. Germline V gives CDR1 SGHRS, CDR2 YFSETQ. The ends lost 1 base at V and 6 bases at J; junction bases unmatched: 4. The CDR3 DNA is TGCGCCAGCAGCTTGAAGGGAGGGCGCAATGAGCAGTTCTTC. Translation: CASSLKGGRNEQFF.

This chain links TRBV3-1 (or the pseudogene TRBV3-2) with TRBJ1-6; a possible D gene is TRBD1 (5 bases). This CDR3 contains 15 residues. The germline gives CDR1 LGHDT, CDR2 YNNKEL (reference sequence). V lost 4 bases and J 5 bases, leaving 12 bases between the germline ends. CDR3 sequence (DNA): TGTGCCAGCAGCCCACAACGGGGGGATAATTCACCCCTCCACTTT. This codes for CASSPQRGDNSPLHF.

The chain carries TRBV2 and TRBJ2-1; TRBD2 matches 11 bases. CDR3 length: 16 amino acids. J gave up 6 bases and V 4 bases, and 8 bases lay outside the gene matches. Germline loops: CDR1 SNHLY, CDR2 FYNNEI. CDR3 bases: TGTGCCAGCAGTGTTTTAGCGGGAGGGCCGGCCAATGAGCAGTTCTTC. Its protein is CASSVLAGGPANEQFF.

This clone was seen only once. This rearrangement joins TRBV2 to TRBJ2-7; the match to TRBD2 covers 7 bases. This CDR3 comprises 15 residues. The V and J ends lost 7 bases and 0 bases, in that order; junction bases with no gene match: 9. The germline gives CDR1 SNHLY, CDR2 FYNNEI. The CDR3 loop is CASTPWEGPSYEQYF. DNA for the CDR3: TGTGCCAGCACCCCGTGGGAGGGGCCCTCCTACGAGCAGTACTTC.